Described below is a single T cell receptor beta chain sequence and its context. The entry originates in a study of blood T cell repertoires in COVID-19. Study information: Samples came from the United States, Italy and Spain, spanning acute and convalescent COVID-19.

CDR1 and CDR2 from the germline V gene are SGDLS and YYNGEE. The length of the CDR3 is 15 residues. With 0 bases removed from V and 3 bases from J, the gap between germline ends came to 12 bases. The protocol was immunoSEQ multiplex PCR, while the TCRdb copy is restricted to in-frame clones and leaves out a portion. Among about 130,000 clones, roughly 83% were seen once, and the ten largest hold roughly 3%. Sequenced sample: peripheral blood. The receptor was isolated from a woman at least 80 years old with acute or convalescent COVID-19. This chain joins TRBV9 and TRBJ1-1; possibly TRBD1 for D (6 bases). For the CDR3, the DNA is TGTGCCAGCAGCGTAGAAGGGCCAGGGGACACTGAAGCTTTCTTT. Protein sequence: CASSVEGPGDTEAFF.